This is a list of T cell receptor beta chains from one sample in a study of T cells in Graves' hyperthyroidism and ophthalmopathy. TCRdb reprocessed the multiplex PCR reads with MiXCR, giving one entry per CDR3 protein. The sample gives about 600,000 distinct CDR3 sequences, 16% of which show up once; less than 3.5% is in the top ten. What was sequenced was blood. The origin of the receptors is a woman between 40 and 50 years old with Graves' ophthalmopathy. CDR3s include the opening cysteine and the closing phenylalanine or tryptophan. D genes are given only for firm matches. Clone size appears in some rows only: once, few, many, or a class for an expanded clone.

>many|TRBJ2-5|TRBD2|TRBV20-1
CSAASGGQETQYF
TGCAGTGCTGCTAGCGGGGGACAAGAGACCCAGTACTTC
>many|TRBJ1-4|TRBD1|TRBV6-1
CASSHTGGDDEKLFF
TGTGCCAGCAGTCATACAGGGGGCGATGATGAAAAACTGTTTTTT
>few|TRBJ2-6|TRBD2|TRBV7-2
CASSSGLAGSGANVLTF
TGTGCCAGCAGTTCGGGACTAGCTGGTTCTGGGGCCAACGTCCTGACTTTC
>many|TRBJ1-1|-|TRBV5-1
CASSLNPTGNTEAFF
TGCGCCAGCAGCCTGAACCCTACAGGGAACACTGAAGCTTTCTTT
>-|TRBJ2-1|TRBD1|TRBV7-8
CASSQATGSANEQFF
TGCGCCAGCAGCCAAGCGACAGGGTCGGCCAATGAGCAGTTCTTC
>-|TRBJ2-7|-|TRBV7-6
CASSLGPADSAGFEQYF
TGTGCCAGCAGCTTAGGGCCCGCGGACTCGGCAGGTTTCGAGCAGTACTTC
>-|TRBJ1-4|-|TRBV4-1
CASSQGFRGTNEKLFF
TGCGCCAGCAGCCAAGGCTTCCGGGGAACTAATGAAAAACTGTTTTTT
>many|TRBJ2-7|-|TRBV20-1
CSALMSYEQYF
TGCAGTGCTCTGATGTCCTACGAGCAGTACTTC
>-|TRBJ1-1|-|TRBV19
CASSFRGSGVNTEAFF
TGTGCCAGTAGTTTCCGGGGTTCAGGGGTGAACACTGAAGCTTTCTTT
>many|TRBJ1-1|-|TRBV9
CASSPRGGLPSEAFF
TGTGCCAGCAGCCCCAGAGGCGGACTGCCTTCTGAAGCTTTCTTT
>few|TRBJ2-2|TRBD1|TRBV3-1
CASSPSTGTVGGELFF
TGTGCCAGCTCACCGAGTACCGGGACAGTCGGCGGGGAGCTGTTTTTT
>many|TRBJ1-2|-|TRBV20-1
CSAARQRSGYTF
TGCAGTGCCGCTAGACAGAGGTCTGGCTACACCTTC
>many|TRBJ2-2|-|TRBV2
CASTGTMNTGELFF
TGTGCCAGCACCGGGACGATGAACACCGGGGAGCTGTTTTTT
>many|TRBJ2-2|TRBD2|TRBV7-6
CASSLRLAGTGELFF
TGTGCCAGCAGCTTACGACTAGCGGGCACCGGGGAGCTGTTTTTT
>many|TRBJ2-5|-|TRBV6-1
CASRPAVGREPVETQYF
TGTGCCAGCAGACCCGCGGTAGGGCGGGAACCCGTAGAGACCCAGTACTTC
>once|TRBJ1-4|TRBD1|TRBV5-1
CASSWDRAGEKLFF
TGCGCCAGCAGCTGGGACAGGGCCGGTGAAAAACTGTTTTTT
>-|TRBJ2-6|-|TRBV3-1
CASSPGGANVLTF
TGTGCCAGCAGCCCGGGTGGGGCCAACGTCCTGACTTTC
>many|TRBJ1-1|-|TRBV10-2
CASREGRTEAFF
TGCGCCAGCAGGGAAGGGAGAACTGAAGCTTTCTTT
>-|TRBJ2-4|-|TRBV28
CASSFLQLAKNIQYF
TGTGCCAGCAGTTTTCTGCAACTAGCCAAAAACATTCAGTACTTC
>few|TRBJ2-3|-|TRBV7-8
CASSLGSGLGTDTQYF
TGTGCCAGCAGCTTAGGGAGCGGGCTCGGCACAGATACGCAGTATTTT
>many|TRBJ2-5|TRBD2|TRBV7-9
CASSKRGLQETQYF
TGTGCCAGCTCAAAGCGGGGGCTCCAAGAGACCCAGTACTTC
>many|TRBJ2-1|-|TRBV3-1
CASSQDLAVVNNEQFF
TGTGCCAGCAGCCAAGATCTGGCGGTGGTGAACAATGAGCAGTTCTTC
>-|TRBJ2-7|-|TRBV28
CASSFAGEEDEQYF
TGTGCCAGCAGTTTCGCAGGGGAGGAGGACGAGCAGTACTTC
>many|TRBJ2-5|-|TRBV30
CAWSAFPEETQYF
TGTGCCTGGAGTGCCTTTCCTGAGGAGACCCAGTACTTC
>-|TRBJ1-2|-|TRBV28
CASISIGSRGHFGYTF
TGTGCCAGCATCTCCATCGGGAGTAGAGGGCACTTTGGCTACACCTTC
>-|TRBJ2-3|TRBD2|TRBV30
CAWSPRGLAGGPNTQYF
TGTGCCTGGAGTCCACGGGGACTAGCGGGAGGGCCAAATACGCAGTATTTT
>-|TRBJ2-3|TRBD2|TRBV7-3
CASSSGLAFTDTQYF
TGTGCCAGCAGCTCGGGACTAGCTTTCACAGATACGCAGTATTTT
>many|TRBJ1-2|TRBD1|TRBV3-1
CASSRGQGAGGYTF
TGTGCCAGCAGCCGTGGACAGGGGGCAGGTGGCTACACCTTC
>-|TRBJ1-4|TRBD1|TRBV27
CASSLSGTGAEKLFF
TGTGCCAGCAGTTTATCAGGGACAGGGGCTGAAAAACTGTTTTTT
>many|TRBJ1-2|-|TRBV28
CASSPTGTANYGYTF
TGTGCCAGCAGTCCGACGGGGACGGCTAACTATGGCTACACCTTC
>few|TRBJ1-1|-|TRBV5-6
CASSGSFYTEAFF
TGTGCCAGCAGCGGCTCGTTTTACACTGAAGCTTTCTTT
>-|TRBJ2-1|TRBD2|TRBV7-3
CASSLVRGGAAEQFF
TGTGCCAGCAGCTTAGTGCGCGGGGGGGCCGCTGAGCAGTTCTTC
>few|TRBJ2-5|TRBD2|TRBV20-1
CSARDGGAEETQYF
TGCAGTGCTAGGGACGGGGGGGCCGAGGAGACCCAGTACTTC
>-|TRBJ2-5|TRBD1|TRBV4-1
CASRGQEETQYF
TGCGCCAGCAGGGGACAGGAAGAGACCCAGTACTTC